This TCR beta chain was sequenced during a study of blood T cell repertoires in COVID-19. Study background: The samples span acute and convalescent COVID-19 from the United States, Italy and Spain.

CDR3 size: 14 residues. V was clipped by 0 bases and J by 4 bases, with 10 bases between them. CDR1 and CDR2 (germline): SGDLS, YYNGEE. Original analysis: Estimated nucleated cell counts came from reference gene primer amplification. Only in-frame clones appear in the TCRdb table, and some are missing; sequencing was by immunoSEQ multiplex PCR. The DNA gave D and trimming, while V, J and clone size come from that table. The table shows around 250,000 clones, with approximately 88% occurring only once. This sequence joins TRBV9 and TRBJ1-1; possible D gene TRBD1, 5 bases. The clonotype comes from a human donor in a cohort sampled during active COVID-19. Sequencing was performed on peripheral blood. The CDR3 bases are TGTGCCAGCAGCGTAGCGGGGGTAGGCACTGAAGCTTTCTTT. The encoded protein is CASSVAGVGTEAFF.